This T cell receptor (beta chain) comes out of a study of read filtering for tumor transcriptome and immune sequencing. At the level of the study: Mean patient age was roughly 66 years, range roughly 45 to 85; over 16 male, 14 female. Per sample, TCR-region reads ranged about 4 to 10.27 million by IR-seq, roughly 85 to 1,300 by RNA-seq. R-ISS stage counts were 8 or 9 for I, about 15 for II, 6 or 7 for III.

This library used around 400 ng RNA and molecular barcoded adaptors spanning alpha/delta and beta/gamma chains. TCRdb called the reads again in MiXCR, with one record for every CDR3 protein. Found here are 40,000 or so distinct CDR3 sequences, roughly 10% of them singletons; the top ten hold approximately 37%. This clonotype has at least ten counts. Bone marrow was sampled from every patient at the time of active disease. CDR3 length equals 12 residues. V was pared by 5 bases and J by 8 bases, with 10 bases between. Sequenced material: a population of CD138-negative cells sorted from bone marrow. The clonotype comes from a donor aged 40 or over with multiple myeloma. The J gene is TRBJ2-1, the V gene TRBV12-3 or TRBV12-4; D is tentatively TRBD1 or TRBD2 (5 bases each). This chain's CDR3 is CASSPRGDEQFF. In DNA form, the CDR3 reads TGTGCCAGCAGTCCCCGAGGGGATGAGCAGTTCTTC.